The 5 T cell receptor beta chains below all came from one sample that was sequenced in a study of blood T cell repertoires in COVID-19. Sequencing was performed with immunoSEQ multiplex PCR; in TCRdb, only in-frame clones are kept and a portion is missing. The sample comprises approximately 66,000 clones, approximately 90% of which are singletons, and around 7.7% rests with the top ten. Material for sequencing was peripheral blood. The receptor set was obtained from a human donor with active COVID-19. The donor label of this sample is uncertain.

The CDR3 DNA follows: TGTGCCAGCAGCCTCCGACAGGGATACAATGAGCAGTTCTTC. Its translation is CASSLRQGYNEQFF. This chain uses TRBV13 with TRBJ2-1; 7 nucleotides line up with TRBD1. The J segment lost 4 bases and the V segment lost 5 bases, leaving 5 bases of the junction unmatched. Germline V gives CDR1 PRHDT, CDR2 FYEKMQ (reference sequence). The length of the CDR3 is 14 residues. Filled out from reference TRBV13 and TRBJ2-1, the complete variable domain reads AAGVIQSPRHLIKEKRETATLKCYPIPRHDTVYWYQQGPGQDPQFLISFYEKMQSDKGSIPDRFSAQQFSDYHSELNMSSLELGDSALYFCASSLRQGYNEQFFGPGTRLTVL.

The chain is built from TRBV12-3 or TRBV12-4 and TRBJ1-2, with TRBD1 as a possible D gene (5 bases). The CDR3 extends over 12 amino acids. The V and J ends lost 3 bases and 7 bases respectively, with 9 bases between them. CDR3 in amino acids: CASSFPGGGYTF. DNA of the CDR3: TGTGCCAGCAGTTTCCCCGGGGGTGGCTACACCTTC.

The genes are TRBV13 and TRBJ2-3; D remains ambiguous. Trimming pared 1 base from V and 0 bases from J, leaving 8 bases between. The V gene's germline CDR1 is PRHDT and CDR2 FYEKMQ (reference sequence). The CDR3 runs to 15 residues. CDR3 region: CASSLAGSSTDTQYF. CDR3 bases: TGTGCCAGCAGCTTAGCAGGATCCAGCACAGATACGCAGTATTTT.

The CDR3 DNA is TGTGCCAGCAGCGCCCCGGAGCGAACTGAAGCTTTCTTT. This gives the protein CASSAPERTEAFF. The V and J genes are TRBV9 and TRBJ1-1; D is unresolved. Germline V lookup: CDR1 SGDLS, CDR2 YYNGEE. The CDR3 is 13 amino acids. With 3 bases removed from V and 5 bases from J, the gap between germline ends came to 11 bases.

V is TRBV7-2 and J is TRBJ1-1; 7 positions match TRBD1. The CDR3 loop spans 16 amino acids. Unmatched junction bases numbered 10, after V lost 3 bases and J lost 3 bases. The V gene's germline CDR1 is SGHTA and CDR2 FQGNSA. The CDR3 DNA is TGTGCCAGCAGCTTGACAGGGTTTCGGATGCACACTGAAGCTTTCTTT. Its protein is CASSLTGFRMHTEAFF.